This T cell receptor (beta chain) was sequenced for a study of blood T cell repertoires in COVID-19. Study at large: Sites in the United States, Italy and Spain provided acute and convalescent COVID-19 samples. PBMCs, B-cell-depleted T cells, or T cells were the source of the cDNA or gDNA that made up the material.

Between the trimmed V and J ends, which lost 9 bases and 0 bases, there was a span of 21 bases. The germline CDR1 and CDR2 sequences are SGHVT and SQSDAQ. The CDR3 is made up of 17 amino acids. In the original processing: Estimates of nucleated cell counts were drawn from the amplification of reference gene primers. Generated by immunoSEQ multiplex PCR, the TCRdb table keeps only in-frame clones and is missing some. V, J and clone size are those of that table, while D and trimming were read from the DNA. The sample has more than 200,000 clones, 88% seen once; the top ten hold more than 1.5%. The TCR sequence derives from a man in his 70s with acute or convalescent COVID-19. Sequencing was carried out using peripheral blood. V usage is TRBV7-4 and J usage is TRBJ1-5, with D hard to call. CDR3 DNA sequence: TGTGCCAGACCCCCTGGCCGGGTCGCGTATAGCAATCAGCCCCAGCATTTT. Translating gives CARPPGRVAYSNQPQHF.